This T cell receptor (beta chain) was sequenced during a study of T cells in women clearing cervical HPV infection. As for the study in general: Women with histologically confirmed HPV16-related CIN3 or worse, 2 with invasive cancer, served as cases. No precancer developed; the control's incident HPV16 infection cleared within 12 months.

Whole-study results and caveats: Unknown T-cell numbers per sample may underlie the richness differences.

CDR1 is ENHRY, CDR2 SYGVKD, per germline. This CDR3 is 13 amino acids long. J gave up 8 bases and V 6 bases, and 6 bases lay outside the gene matches. The repertoire was sequenced with immunoSEQ multiplex PCR; TCRdb's copy has only in-frame clones and lacks some. The specimen's table records about 48,000 clones. A note on this clone: Its matching antigen is unknown. The CDR3 extends 3 residues past the end of the read, so its final part is completed from the germline J gene.

Dot-blot hybridization genotyped cervical HPV amplified with MY09/MY11 PCR. Input material: blood buffy coat. V and J are TRBV10-3 and TRBJ1-4; 7 bases fit TRBD1. This receptor was identified in a woman between 18 and 70 years old with a cervical HPV16 infection that either progressed to CIN3+ or cleared (not recorded which). The CDR3 sequence: CAIRGEGAEKLFF. The covered CDR3 bases are TGTGCCATCAGAGGCGAGGGGGCGGAAAAA.